Following are 27 T cell receptor beta chains from one sample sequenced in a study of T-cell reconstitution after alpha-beta-depleted transplantation in children. Preparation of the TCRbeta library was carried out with unique molecular identifiers. A single record per CDR3 protein comes from TCRdb applying MiXCR to the PCR reads. Here the sample spans about 500,000 distinct CDR3 sequences, around a third being singletons. The sequencing used PBMCs from the stem cell graft donor, collected from the stem cell graft. These TCRs come from a human donor who donated a stem cell graft to a child with aplastic anemia.

This clonotype was seen just once. The chain has TRBV20-1 and TRBJ1-2; 9 bases line up with TRBD1. With V trimmed by 7 bases and J by 1 base, 7 bases remained unmatched. The CDR3 loop spans 14 amino acids. Germline V gene sequence: CDR1 DFQATT, CDR2 SNEGSKA (reference sequence). CDR3 sequence reads: CSVQGARSNYGYTF. CDR3 sequence (DNA): TGCAGTGTACAGGGGGCGCGAAGTAACTATGGCTACACCTTC.

V usage is TRBV20-1 and J usage is TRBJ2-1; D may be TRBD1 (6 bases). Per the germline V gene, CDR1 is DFQATT and CDR2 is SNEGSKA (reference sequence). The CDR3 has 17 residues. The germline V and J ends were trimmed by 5 bases and 4 bases, with 24 bases remaining between them. CDR3 sequence: CSALQGVAQRIYNEQFF. Written as DNA, the CDR3 is TGCAGTGCTTTACAGGGAGTAGCCCAGAGAATTTACAATGAGCAGTTCTTC.

The CDR3 region is CAFQNVQSSIEAFF. The CDR3 DNA follows: TGTGCCTTTCAGAACGTACAGAGTTCAATTGAAGCTTTCTTT. This chain uses TRBV30 with TRBJ1-1; D not resolved. The germline V gene has CDR1 GTSNPN and CDR2 SVGIG (reference sequence). The CDR3 is 14 amino acids. V lost 7 bases, J lost 7 bases, and 22 bases lay in between.

This clonotype showed up just a few times. The chain has TRBV15 and TRBJ1-6; no firm D call. The CDR3 totals 15 residues. Germline values: CDR1 LNHNV, CDR2 YYDKDF (reference sequence). V lost 1 base and J lost 9, with 13 bases in between. The CDR3 DNA follows: TGTGCCACCAGCAGAGGGGAAGGTTTCCGTTCACCCCTCCACTTT. Residues: CATSRGEGFRSPLHF.

The rearrangement uses TRBV19 and TRBJ1-2; D remains unclear. V was trimmed by 3 bases and J by 3 bases, leaving 11 bases between them. Germline V gene sequence: CDR1 LNHDA, CDR2 SQIVND (reference sequence). The CDR3 sequence is 14 residues long. The chain's CDR3 is CASSIQQLHYGYTF. The CDR3 DNA sequence: TGTGCCAGTAGTATTCAACAGCTGCACTATGGCTACACCTTC.

This sequence joins TRBV29-1 and TRBJ2-5; D is uncertain. Trimming shortened V by 7 bases and J by 4 bases, and 10 bases separated the two germline ends. This CDR3 comprises 11 residues. Per the germline V gene, CDR1 is SQVTM and CDR2 is ANQGSEA. The CDR3 region has the DNA TGCAGCGCCACCCGGTCAGAGACCCAGTACTTC. Protein: CSATRSETQYF.

Many counts were recorded for this clonotype. The chain has TRBV27 and TRBJ2-1, with 12 bases fitting TRBD2. The trim removed 2 bases at V and 4 bases at J, leaving 0 bases unmatched. The CDR3 is made up of 15 amino acids. Germline V gene data show CDR1 as MNHEY and CDR2 as SMNVEV (reference sequence). The CDR3 loop reads CASSLGTSGYNEQFF. CDR3 bases: TGTGCCAGCAGTTTAGGGACTAGCGGGTACAATGAGCAGTTCTTC.

The rearrangement uses TRBV29-1 and TRBJ1-5, with D unclear. The V end lost 6 bases, the J end lost 4 bases, and 10 bases lay between the germline ends. From germline, CDR1 is SQVTM and CDR2 ANQGSEA. The CDR3 sequence is 12 residues long. CDR3 DNA: TGCAGCGTGCTGGACGGGAATCAGCCCCAGCATTTT. Protein sequence: CSVLDGNQPQHF. Together with reference TRBV29-1 and TRBJ1-5, the CDR3 gives the full variable domain: SAVISQKPSRDICQRGTSLTIQCQVDSQVTMMFWYRQQPGQSLTLIATANQGSEATYESGFVIDKFPISRPNLTFSTLTVSNMSPEDSSIYLCSVLDGNQPQHFGDGTRLSIL.

The CDR3 is CASSKRGDGANVLTF. The CDR3 region has the DNA TGTGCCAGCAGCAAACGAGGGGATGGGGCCAACGTCCTGACTTTC. The J gene is TRBJ2-6, the V gene TRBV7-2; D is possibly TRBD1 or TRBD2 (5 bases each). V lost 5 bases, J lost 3 bases, and 11 bases lay in between. CDR3 length: 15 amino acids. Germline V CDR1 and CDR2: SGHTA, FQGNSA.

This clonotype has more than one count but fewer than ten. The chain carries TRBV30 and TRBJ1-1; the D is unclear. The CDR3 has 14 amino acids. Germline CDR1 is GTSNPN and CDR2 is SVGIG (reference sequence). The V and J ends lost 0 bases and 5 bases respectively, with 13 bases between them. CDR3 protein: CAWSVITKGTEAFF. The CDR3 DNA is TGTGCCTGGAGTGTAATCACGAAAGGGACTGAAGCTTTCTTT.

V and J are TRBV29-1 and TRBJ1-5; 8 bases line up with TRBD1. V shed 4 bases and J 7 bases; nucleotides not matched to a gene: 6. The germline V gene encodes CDR1 SQVTM and CDR2 ANQGSEA. This CDR3 comprises 13 residues. As DNA, the CDR3 is TGCAGCGTTGCCGGACAGGGTGGGCAGCCCCAGCATTTT. It encodes CSVAGQGGQPQHF.

This clonotype has a handful of counts. This CDR3 reads CASSLSGALAKNIQYF. Here the CDR3 DNA reads TGCGCCAGCAGCCTTTCAGGGGCTCTAGCCAAAAACATTCAGTACTTC. The chain has TRBV5-1 and TRBJ2-4; D is possibly TRBD1 (6 bases). CDR1 is SGHRS and CDR2 is YFSETQ in the germline V gene. The CDR3 covers 16 residues. V lost 4 bases to trimming and J lost 0 bases, with 14 bases between them.

V is TRBV20-1 and J is TRBJ2-5; TRBD1 might be the D (6 bases). The CDR3 has 17 residues. The V end lost 5 bases, the J end lost 2 bases, and 24 bases lay between the germline ends. Germline V lookup: CDR1 DFQATT, CDR2 SNEGSKA (reference sequence). CDR3 residues: CSAPHQMPWTEQETQYF. The CDR3 nucleotides read TGCAGTGCTCCCCATCAGATGCCGTGGACAGAACAAGAGACCCAGTACTTC.

The sample holds many counts of this clonotype. The genes are TRBV6-5 and TRBJ1-5; D not certain. V lost 3 bases to trimming and J lost 2 bases, with 5 bases between them. CDR3 length: 13 amino acids. Germline CDR1 and CDR2: MNHEY and SVGAGI. The CDR3 is CASSYRGNQPQHF. The DNA for the CDR3 is TGTGCCAGCAGTTATCGAGGCAATCAGCCCCAGCATTTT.

This clonotype occurred a few times. This chain joins TRBV10-2 and TRBJ1-1; a possible D gene is TRBD1 (5 bases). Germline CDR1 reads WSHSY; CDR2 reads SAAADI. This CDR3 contains 13 residues. V gave up 4 bases and J gave up 6 bases, with 12 bases separating them. The CDR3 loop is CASSGSGSAEAFF. The CDR3 DNA reads TGCGCCAGCAGTGGTTCAGGGAGCGCTGAAGCTTTCTTT.

V and J are TRBV6-2 or TRBV6-3 and TRBJ2-1; 15 bases agree with TRBD2. Germline CDR1 and CDR2: MNHEY and SVGEGT. The CDR3 loop spans 16 amino acids. J gave up 6 bases and V 6 bases, and 6 bases lay outside the gene matches. CDR3 sequence: CASSRTSGRAVNEQFF. The DNA of the CDR3 is TGTGCCAGCAGCCGGACTAGCGGGAGGGCCGTCAATGAGCAGTTCTTC.

The CDR3 sequence is CASGLLGPGAPKETQYF. CDR3 DNA sequence: TGTGCCAGCGGGCTTCTGGGGCCTGGCGCCCCAAAAGAGACCCAGTACTTC. This chain connects TRBV7-2 to TRBJ2-5, with D possibly matching TRBD1 (5 bases). This CDR3 is built from 17 residues. The V and J ends lost 8 bases and 3 bases respectively, with 25 bases between them. Germline V gives CDR1 SGHTA, CDR2 FQGNSA.

This chain uses TRBV5-1 with TRBJ1-5, with a weak D call TRBD1 (6 bases). The CDR3 sequence is 15 residues long. Germline CDR1 is SGHRS and CDR2 is YFSETQ. Trimming stripped 4 bases from V and 4 bases from J, with 15 bases between. As DNA, the CDR3 is TGCGCCAGCAGCCCGGAACAGGGTCTAAATCAGCCCCAGCATTTT. Residues: CASSPEQGLNQPQHF.

The sample holds a few counts of this clonotype. For the CDR3, the DNA is TGTGCCAGCAGCTTAGCGCCAAACCTGTATCAGCCCCAGCATTTT. Translating it yields CASSLAPNLYQPQHF. V gene TRBV7-8 combines with J gene TRBJ1-5; D is unclear. Trimming stripped 0 bases from V and 5 bases from J, with 11 bases between. CDR1 is SGHVS, CDR2 FQNEAQ, per germline. The CDR3 runs to 15 residues.

This clonotype was seen just once. The rearrangement joins TRBV28 to TRBJ1-2; 9 bases agree with TRBD1. The V and J ends lost 2 bases and 8 bases, in that order; junction bases with no gene match: 15. The CDR3 has 17 amino acids. From germline, CDR1 is MDHEN and CDR2 SYDVKM. CDR3 in DNA: TGTGCCAGCAGTTTAACCGGGACAGGGAGTCAGTCCTCCGGCTACACCTTC. Its translation is CASSLTGTGSQSSGYTF.

This clonotype was seen repeatedly, ten times or more. The junction shows a germline mismatch at one end, possibly a read error. The chain is built from TRBV20-1 and TRBJ2-5, with TRBD2 identical over 7 bases. CDR3 length: 14 amino acids. From germline, CDR1 is DFQATT and CDR2 SNEGSKA (reference sequence). The CDR3 DNA sequence: TGCAGTGCCAGAGAGGGAGCGGGAACAGAGACCCAGTACTTC. As protein: CSAREGAGTETQYF.

The V and J genes are TRBV27 and TRBJ2-5; D may correspond to TRBD1 or TRBD2 (6 bases each). V lost 8 bases and J 4 bases, leaving 17 bases between the germline ends. This CDR3 has 14 residues. Germline lookup yields CDR1 MNHEY and CDR2 SMNVEV (reference sequence). CDR3 sequence: CASRSRGRVETQYF. The CDR3 DNA reads as TGTGCCAGCCGGAGCCGGGGGCGGGTAGAGACCCAGTACTTC.

This clonotype has just a few counts. The gene calls are TRBV7-2 and TRBJ2-1; D is undetermined. Trimming pared 7 bases from V and 0 bases from J, leaving 16 bases between. The germline V gene encodes CDR1 SGHTA and CDR2 FQGNSA. This CDR3 has 16 amino acids. The CDR3 loop is CASTPGGSSSYNEQFF. CDR3 in DNA: TGTGCCAGCACCCCCGGTGGGTCGAGCTCCTACAATGAGCAGTTCTTC.

This clonotype was detected only a few times. This chain connects TRBV29-1 to TRBJ1-2, with D possibly being TRBD1 (6 bases). The germline CDR1 and CDR2 sequences are SQVTM and ANQGSEA. This CDR3 comprises 17 residues. V lost 1 base and J lost 6, with 24 bases in between. The DNA of the CDR3 is TGCAGCGTTGAAGGGAGGTTGGGGGCAGGGAAACGTGATGGCTACACCTTC. Encoded protein: CSVEGRLGAGKRDGYTF.

The chain employs TRBV7-6 and TRBJ1-1, with 7 bases matching TRBD1. The CDR3 extends over 15 amino acids. CDR1 is SGHVS and CDR2 is FNYEAQ in the germline V gene. The trim removed 4 bases at V and 3 bases at J, leaving 8 bases unmatched. This CDR3 reads CASSYLNTGDTEAFF. Written as DNA, the CDR3 is TGTGCCAGCAGCTACCTTAACACAGGGGACACTGAAGCTTTCTTT.

This clonotype appeared many times. CDR3: CSVPGGGTYEQYF. The CDR3 coding sequence is TGCAGCGTCCCCGGGGGTGGAACCTACGAGCAGTACTTC. V usage is TRBV29-1 and J usage is TRBJ2-7; D may be TRBD2 (6 bases). The length of the CDR3 is 13 residues. V was clipped by 6 bases and J by 2 bases, with 14 bases between them. Germline loops: CDR1 SQVTM, CDR2 ANQGSEA.

This clonotype showed up just a few times. This chain links TRBV19 with TRBJ2-1; TRBD2 aligns across 10 bases. Looked up from germline, CDR1 is LNHDA and CDR2 is SQIVND (reference sequence). The CDR3 extends over 16 amino acids. V trimming: 7 bases; J trimming: 10 bases; junction bases outside the gene matches: 16. The CDR3 bases are TGTGCCAGTACTCCCCGTCGGACTAGCGGAGTCATGGAGCAGTTCTTC. It specifies CASTPRRTSGVMEQFF.